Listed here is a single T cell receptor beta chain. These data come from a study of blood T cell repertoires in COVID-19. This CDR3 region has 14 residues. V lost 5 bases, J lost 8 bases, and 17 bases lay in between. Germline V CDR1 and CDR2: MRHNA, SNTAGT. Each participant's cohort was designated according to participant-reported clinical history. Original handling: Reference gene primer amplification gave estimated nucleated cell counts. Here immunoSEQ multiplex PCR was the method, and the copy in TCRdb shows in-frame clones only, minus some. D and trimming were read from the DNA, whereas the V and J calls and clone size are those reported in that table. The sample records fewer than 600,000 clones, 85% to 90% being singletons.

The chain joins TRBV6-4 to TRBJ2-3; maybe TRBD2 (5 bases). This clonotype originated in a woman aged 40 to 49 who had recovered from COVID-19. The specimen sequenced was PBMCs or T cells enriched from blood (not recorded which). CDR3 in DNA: TGTGCCAGCAGTCCCGGGATTCTGGATACTACGCAGTATTTT. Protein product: CASSPGILDTTQYF.